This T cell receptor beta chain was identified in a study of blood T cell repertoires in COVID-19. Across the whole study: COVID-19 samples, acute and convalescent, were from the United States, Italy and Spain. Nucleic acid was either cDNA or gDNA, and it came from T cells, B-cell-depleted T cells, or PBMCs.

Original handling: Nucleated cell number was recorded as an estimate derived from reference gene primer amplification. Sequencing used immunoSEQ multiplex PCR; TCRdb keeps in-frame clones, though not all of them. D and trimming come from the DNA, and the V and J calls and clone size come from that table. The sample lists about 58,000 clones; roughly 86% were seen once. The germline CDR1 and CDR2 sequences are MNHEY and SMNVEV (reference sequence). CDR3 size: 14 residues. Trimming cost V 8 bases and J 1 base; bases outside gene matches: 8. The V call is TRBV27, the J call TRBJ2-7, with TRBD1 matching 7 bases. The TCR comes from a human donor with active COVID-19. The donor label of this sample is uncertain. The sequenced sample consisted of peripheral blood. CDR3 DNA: TGTGCCAGCCAGGAAGGGACAGCATCCTACGAGCAGTACTTC. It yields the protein CASQEGTASYEQYF.